The 26 T cell receptor beta chains reported below all come from one sample, sequenced in a study of vaccination and CD4 T cells after COVID-19. The Oncomine TCR Beta short-read assay was applied to DNA of cultured CD4+ T cells. Via MiXCR, TCRdb re-called the PCR reads, giving one row per CDR3 protein. The repertoire holds about 14,000 distinct CDR3 sequences, with roughly 36% as singletons. The treatment here: approximately nine-day PBMC culture with coronavirus spike peptide pools or control peptides (ViraFEST assay). No antigen has been identified for these receptors. Sample: cultured CD4+ T cells from blood. These receptors all stem from a human donor with COVID-19.

This rearrangement joins TRBV12-3 or TRBV12-4 to TRBJ1-1; D unclear. Trimming removed 4 bases from V and 1 base from J, with 7 bases in between. The CDR3 spans 13 residues. CDR3 sequence (DNA): TGTGCCAGCAGTTGGGCGGGGAACACTGAAGCTTTCTTT. This encodes CASSWAGNTEAFF.

This clonotype turned up a few times. J is TRBJ2-5 and V is TRBV6-1, with D unclear. The length of the CDR3 is 15 residues. Per germline, CDR1 MNHNS and CDR2 SASEGT. Trimming pared 2 bases from V and 1 base from J, leaving 11 bases between. The CDR3 loop is CASSETAAVQETQYF. The CDR3 nucleotides are TGTGCCAGCAGTGAAACTGCGGCAGTCCAAGAGACCCAGTACTTC.

This clonotype was observed a handful of times. V is TRBV6-2 or TRBV6-3 and J is TRBJ1-5; TRBD1 is a possible D gene (5 bases). Germline CDR1 is MNHEY and CDR2 is SVGEGT. Trimming left V 7 bases short and J 3 bases short, with 10 bases between. This CDR3 region has 13 residues. The CDR3, as DNA: TGTGCCAGCACCCCAGGGAACAATCAGCCCCAGCATTTT. This translates into CASTPGNNQPQHF.

This clonotype has a handful of counts. This chain joins TRBV7-9 and TRBJ1-4; the D is unclear. This CDR3 has 14 residues. Looked up from germline, CDR1 is SEHNR and CDR2 is FQNEAQ (reference sequence). V was clipped by 2 bases and J by 6 bases, with 10 bases between them. Here the CDR3 reads CASSLSRGDEKLFF. For the CDR3, the DNA is TGTGCCAGCAGCTTAAGTCGTGGGGATGAAAAACTGTTTTTT. The full variable domain, its missing parts supplied by reference TRBV7-9 and TRBJ1-4, is DTGVSQNPRHKITKRGQNVTFRCDPISEHNRLYWYRQTLGQGPEFLTYFQNEAQLEKSRLLSDRFSAERPKGSFSTLEIQRTEQGDSAMYLCASSLSRGDEKLFFGSGTQLSVL.

The V gene is TRBV7-3, the J gene TRBJ2-3, with 11 positions matching TRBD2. Germline lookup yields CDR1 SGHTA and CDR2 FQGTGA. The CDR3 loop spans 18 amino acids. Trimming cost V 2 bases and J 2 bases; bases outside gene matches: 9. The CDR3 bases are TGTGCCAGCAGCTTAGGACTAGCGGGTACCCCAATCACAGATACGCAGTATTTT. This encodes CASSLGLAGTPITDTQYF.

This rearrangement joins TRBV20-1 to TRBJ2-5; 12 bases fit TRBD2. Germline V gives CDR1 DFQATT, CDR2 SNEGSKA (reference sequence). The CDR3 extends over 17 amino acids. V was pared by 8 bases and J by 1 base, with 14 bases of the junction left unmatched. The CDR3 DNA sequence: TGCAGTATCCGCATGCATAGACTAGCGGGGGCCCAAGAGACCCAGTACTTC. Protein: CSIRMHRLAGAQETQYF.

This clonotype was counted between two and nine times. This chain uses TRBV5-6 with TRBJ2-5, with TRBD2 matching over 12 bases. CDR1 is SGHDT and CDR2 is YYEEEE in the germline V gene. Germline trimming cut 4 bases from V and 5 bases from J; bases unmatched to any gene: 9. The CDR3 is 16 residues long. The CDR3 loop reads CASSPSTSGGGETQYF. The CDR3 bases are TGTGCCAGCAGCCCATCGACTAGCGGGGGCGGGGAGACCCAGTACTTC.

The chain recombines TRBV4-3 with TRBJ2-2; possibly TRBD2 for D (6 bases). V was clipped by 5 bases and J by 4 bases, with 17 bases between them. There are 16 residues in the CDR3. Germline CDR1 LGHNA, CDR2 YSLEER. The CDR3 spells CASSALSGDFTGELFF. The CDR3 bases are TGCGCCAGCAGCGCCCTTTCGGGGGACTTCACCGGGGAGCTGTTTTTT.

V gene TRBV19 combines with J gene TRBJ1-3; D gene unclear. The CDR3 consists of 15 residues. Trimming cost V 6 bases and J 0 bases, with 12 bases left between them. Germline V gene sequence: CDR1 LNHDA, CDR2 SQIVND (reference sequence). The CDR3 DNA reads TGTGCCAGTAGCCGTCGCGGCCCCTCTGGAAACACCATATATTTT. The encoded protein is CASSRRGPSGNTIYF.

The V gene is TRBV18, the J gene TRBJ1-6; TRBD1 is a possible D gene (5 bases). Trimming removed 6 bases from V and 14 bases from J, with 17 bases in between. Germline CDR1 and CDR2: KGHSH and LQKENI. The CDR3 length is 13 residues. CDR3 region: CASSEDMGDALHF. The CDR3 DNA follows: TGTGCCAGCTCGGAGGACATGGGAGATGCCCTCCACTTT.

This clonotype is a singleton in its sample. The CDR3 coding sequence is TGTGCCAGCTCACCTGGGCAGGGAGTCAATGGCTACACCTTC. Amino acids: CASSPGQGVNGYTF. The V gene is TRBV18, the J gene TRBJ1-2, with D possibly TRBD1 on 5 matching bases. Germline lookup yields CDR1 KGHSH and CDR2 LQKENI. V was trimmed by 3 bases and J by 6 bases, leaving 14 bases between them. The CDR3 spans 14 residues.

The sample holds a few counts of this clonotype. This chain uses TRBV11-3 with TRBJ1-3; D is undetermined. This CDR3 has 13 residues. V gave up 5 bases and J gave up 2 bases, with 7 bases separating them. Germline V gene data show CDR1 as SGHNT and CDR2 as YENEEA. CDR3 in DNA: TGTGCCAGCAGCCCATCCACTGGAAACACCATATATTTT. Translated, it gives CASSPSTGNTIYF. Using reference TRBV11-3 and TRBJ1-3 for the parts outside the CDR3, the full variable domain is EAGVVQSPRYKIIEKKQPVAFWCNPISGHNTLYWYLQNLGQGPELLIRYENEEAVDDSQLPKDRFSAERLKGVDSTLKIQPAELGDSAVYLCASSPSTGNTIYFGEGSWLTVV.

The gene calls are TRBV20-1 and TRBJ1-1, with 7 bases aligning to TRBD1. Germline V CDR1 and CDR2: DFQATT, SNEGSKA (reference sequence). This CDR3 contains 14 residues. J was trimmed by 1 base and V by 2 bases; bases with no gene match: 4. DNA of the CDR3: TGCAGTGCTAGAAGGGGACAGACGAACACTGAAGCTTTCTTT. Translated, it gives CSARRGQTNTEAFF.

V gene TRBV11-3 combines with J gene TRBJ2-2; no clear D gene. CDR3 size: 15 residues. Trimming took 1 base from V and 5 from J, leaving 11 bases between them. Germline V gene data show CDR1 as SGHNT and CDR2 as YENEEA. The CDR3 spells CASSLGTASTGELFF. The CDR3 DNA reads as TGTGCCAGCAGCTTAGGGACGGCGAGTACCGGGGAGCTGTTTTTT.

J is TRBJ1-2 and V is TRBV29-1, with a possible D match to TRBD1 (5 bases). V dropped 3 bases and J dropped 6 bases, with 11 bases sitting between them. The CDR3 length is 12 residues. The germline gives CDR1 SQVTM, CDR2 ANQGSEA. CDR3 sequence reads: CSVDSGFHGYTF. The CDR3 nucleotides read TGCAGCGTTGATTCAGGGTTTCATGGCTACACCTTC.

The chain recombines TRBV5-4 with TRBJ2-7; D is possibly TRBD1 (6 bases). This CDR3 has 14 residues. The V end lost 4 bases, the J end lost 1 base, and 12 bases lay between the germline ends. Germline assignment: CDR1 SGHNT and CDR2 YYREEE (reference sequence). The CDR3 reads CASSKTGSSYEQYF. CDR3 coding DNA: TGTGCCAGCAGCAAAACAGGGAGTTCCTACGAGCAGTACTTC.

This clonotype was found a few times. This rearrangement joins TRBV4-3 to TRBJ2-2, with unresolved D. V was clipped by 4 bases and J by 4 bases, with 10 bases between them. CDR1 and CDR2 (germline): LGHNA, YSLEER. The CDR3 extends over 14 amino acids. CDR3 sequence (DNA): TGCGCCAGCAGCCCCCAGGAGAGCACCGGGGAGCTGTTTTTT. This codes for CASSPQESTGELFF.

This clonotype showed up just a few times. This chain joins TRBV7-2 and TRBJ1-2, with TRBD1 as a possible D gene (5 bases). The germline V gene has CDR1 SGHTA and CDR2 FQGNSA. CDR3 length: 14 residues. The ends were cut back, 4 bases at V and 2 bases at J, with 11 bases in the middle. The CDR3 protein is CASSSGGTNYGYTF. CDR3 in DNA: TGTGCCAGCAGCTCTGGGGGAACGAACTATGGCTACACCTTC.

This clonotype was seen a handful of times. The rearrangement links TRBV15 to TRBJ1-6; 8 bases align to TRBD1. The CDR3 spans 15 residues. Germline loops: CDR1 LNHNV, CDR2 YYDKDF (reference sequence). The V segment lost 0 bases and the J segment 8 bases; nucleotides outside the gene matches: 3. CDR3 loop: CATSREDRVYSPLHF. The CDR3 nucleotides are TGTGCCACCAGCAGAGAGGACAGGGTTTATTCACCCCTCCACTTT.

Only a few counts were recorded for this clonotype. The gene calls are TRBV11-2 and TRBJ2-1, with no clear D. V lost 5 bases to trimming and J lost 3 bases, with 14 bases between them. Germline lookup yields CDR1 SGHAT and CDR2 FQNNGV. This CDR3 is 15 amino acids long. The CDR3 DNA reads TGTGCCAGCAGCCTCGGACGGAGACTCTACAATGAGCAGTTCTTC. Protein product: CASSLGRRLYNEQFF.

This clonotype has only a few counts. The CDR3 region is CSARDPGQSSGNTIYF. CDR3 in DNA: TGCAGTGCTAGAGACCCGGGACAGTCTTCTGGAAACACCATATATTTT. The J gene is TRBJ1-3, the V gene TRBV20-1, with 7 nucleotides matching TRBD1. The J segment lost 1 base and the V segment lost 0 bases, leaving 6 bases of the junction unmatched. The germline gives CDR1 DFQATT, CDR2 SNEGSKA (reference sequence). The CDR3 is 16 residues long.

The V call is TRBV4-2, the J call TRBJ1-4; a possible D gene is TRBD1 (6 bases). The CDR3 sequence is 16 residues long. V shed 0 bases and J shed 3 bases, with 11 bases lying between them. Per germline, CDR1 LGHNA and CDR2 YNFKEQ. This CDR3 is CASSQDGAGANEKLFF. The CDR3, as DNA: TGTGCCAGCAGCCAAGATGGGGCAGGGGCTAATGAAAAACTGTTTTTT.

There are a few counts of this clonotype. CDR3 nucleotides: TGTGCCAGCAGTTACTCCTGGGAGGGCAATCAGCCCCAGCATTTT. Protein sequence: CASSYSWEGNQPQHF. The chain combines TRBV6-5 with TRBJ1-5; D uncertain. The V end lost 0 bases, the J end lost 2 bases, and 8 bases lay between the germline ends. Looked up from germline, CDR1 is MNHEY and CDR2 is SVGAGI. CDR3 length equals 15 residues.

This clonotype was recorded a few times. One end of the junction is discordant with germline, which a read error may explain. The chain joins TRBV5-3 to TRBJ2-5; 14 nucleotides agree with TRBD2. TRBV5-3 is an ORF, and what it does is uncertain. CDR3 size: 15 residues. The chain's CDR3 is CASSLGLAGGGTQYF. DNA of the CDR3: TGTGCCAGCAGCTTAGGACTAGCGGGGGGTGGGACCCAGTACTTC.

This clonotype came up a few times. The chain is built from TRBV19 and TRBJ1-6, with 8 bases matching TRBD1. V dropped 4 bases and J dropped 11; count of bases not matched to a gene: 4. CDR1 and CDR2 (germline): LNHDA, SQIVND (reference sequence). CDR3 length: 13 amino acids. This chain's CDR3 is CASSNRGIAPLHF. The DNA of the CDR3 is TGTGCCAGTAGTAACAGGGGGATTGCACCCCTCCACTTT.

This clonotype was detected only a few times. The chain recombines TRBV5-1 with TRBJ1-1; TRBD1 matches 11 bases. The CDR3 is 16 residues long. Germline trimming cut 3 bases from V and 5 bases from J; bases unmatched to any gene: 9. The germline V gene has CDR1 SGHRS and CDR2 YFSETQ. CDR3 residues: CASSSGQGARRTEAFF. The CDR3 DNA follows: TGCGCCAGCAGCTCCGGACAGGGGGCGCGGAGGACTGAAGCTTTCTTT.